A selection of T cell receptor beta chains follows, all from one sample in a study of blood T cells in healthy people across ages. In TCRdb, the 5' RACE reads were re-called with MiXCR into one record per CDR3 protein. In the table there are 850,000 to 1,300,000 distinct CDR3 sequences, roughly 45% of which are singletons. The sequencing input was blood. The receptors were gathered from a woman aged 55-70 years in good health. Both conserved end residues are part of each CDR3. D genes are given only for firm matches. Clone size is shown for a subset of rows, as once, few, many or a class of expanded clone.

d_gene,j_gene,v_gene,abundance,CDR3nt,CDR3aa
NA,TRBJ2-7,TRBV28,few,TGTGCCTCCGCGGGGCTCCCCTACGAGCAGTACTTC,CASAGLPYEQYF
NA,TRBJ2-7,TRBV5-1,NA,TGCGCCAGCAGCTCGGAGGGATACGAGCAGTACTTC,CASSSEGYEQYF
NA,TRBJ2-4,TRBV15,NA,TGTGCCACCAGCAGAGTAAGGGCCGGGCTAAACATTCAGTACTTC,CATSRVRAGLNIQYF
NA,TRBJ2-7,TRBV20-1,NA,TGCAGTGCTGCGGGACCAACTTACGAGCAGTACTTC,CSAAGPTYEQYF
TRBD2,TRBJ2-1,TRBV15,NA,TGTGCCACCAGCCGCCGTCGGGTGCGGGAGGGCCTGGTAAATGAGCAGTTCTTC,CATSRRRVREGLVNEQFF
TRBD1,TRBJ2-1,TRBV29-1,NA,TGCAGCGTTGTGGGACAGGGGTCCTACAATGAGCAGTTCTTC,CSVVGQGSYNEQFF
NA,TRBJ2-1,TRBV5-6,few,TGTGCCAGCAGCTTGGAGGGTGGGACCAATGAGCAGTTCTTC,CASSLEGGTNEQFF
NA,TRBJ2-5,TRBV6-1,NA,TGTGCCAGCAGTGACGACCAAGCGAGGGTGATCGAGACCCAGTACTTC,CASSDDQARVIETQYF
NA,TRBJ1-1,TRBV5-1,NA,TGCGCCAGCAGCTTGGTTCTGGGCAGACTAACTGAAGCTTTCTTT,CASSLVLGRLTEAFF
TRBD2,TRBJ2-1,TRBV10-2,few,TGCGCCAGCAGAAAAGGGGGGACTAGCAGGAATGAGCAGTTCTTC,CASRKGGTSRNEQFF
NA,TRBJ1-2,TRBV28,NA,TGTGCCAGCCAAGAAGGGGGGCGTAGTTCTTATGGCTACACCTTC,CASQEGGRSSYGYTF
NA,TRBJ2-5,TRBV20-1,few,TGCAGTGCTACCCGACATGCGGGGAATGGGGAGACCCAGTACTTC,CSATRHAGNGETQYF
NA,TRBJ2-7,TRBV5-1,NA,TGCGCCAGCAGCTTGGCCAATGGTGGACCCTACGAGCAGTACTTC,CASSLANGGPYEQYF
NA,TRBJ1-5,TRBV2,NA,TGTGCCAGCAGTGGAGGGACGAAGAACAATCAGCCCCAGCATTTT,CASSGGTKNNQPQHF
NA,TRBJ1-1,TRBV7-9,NA,TGTGCCAGCAGCGTATCGGTGAACACTGAAGCTTTCTTT,CASSVSVNTEAFF
TRBD2,TRBJ2-3,TRBV20-1,NA,TGCAGTGCTCCTCCACTAGCGGGATCCCATACGCAGTATTTT,CSAPPLAGSHTQYF
NA,TRBJ2-5,TRBV27,NA,TGTGCCAGCAGTTTTCAAGGGGCCGCCAATGAGCAGTACTTC,CASSFQGAANEQYF
NA,TRBJ2-1,TRBV13,NA,TGTGCCAGCAGCCCGAACAAGGCCTACAATGAGCAGTTCTTC,CASSPNKAYNEQFF
TRBD2,TRBJ2-7,TRBV2,few,TGTGCCAGCAGCGCAACTAGCGCTGACTCCTACGAGCAGTACTTC,CASSATSADSYEQYF
TRBD2,TRBJ2-5,TRBV7-9,NA,TGTGCCAGCAGCAGGACTGAGCGGGGACCGTACCAAGAGACCCAGTACTTC,CASSRTERGPYQETQYF
NA,TRBJ2-5,TRBV20-1,NA,TGCAGTGCTAGAGCGGGGTCCCTGGGTGAGCAGTACTTC,CSARAGSLGEQYF
NA,TRBJ2-7,TRBV3-1,NA,TGTGCCAGCAGCCAGAGGGACTGGAGGAGCTCCTACAATGAGCAGTACTTC,CASSQRDWRSSYNEQYF
NA,TRBJ2-3,TRBV5-1,many,TGCGCCAGCAGCCGTGGTCTAGCAGATACGCAGTATTTT,CASSRGLADTQYF
TRBD1,TRBJ2-2,TRBV24-1,NA,TGTGCCACCACTTCGACAGGGGCCCGGGAGCTGTTTTTT,CATTSTGARELFF
TRBD1,TRBJ2-3,TRBV27,few,TGTGCCAGCAGTTTATACCGGACAGGGGCAGATACGCAGTATTTT,CASSLYRTGADTQYF
NA,TRBJ2-6,TRBV6-5,NA,TGTGCCAGCAGCAGGTTTTTGGGCTCTGGGGCCAACGTCCTGACTTTC,CASSRFLGSGANVLTF
TRBD2,TRBJ2-7,TRBV5-1,few,TGCGCCAGCGGCGGGGGGACAAGCTCCTACAATGAGCAGTACTTC,CASGGGTSSYNEQYF
NA,TRBJ1-4,TRBV6-5,NA,TGTGCCAGCAGTTACTCGAAGACCACTGGGACTAATGAAAAACTGTTTTTT,CASSYSKTTGTNEKLFF
NA,TRBJ1-3,TRBV4-3,NA,TGCGCCAGCAGCCAAGAAGCCAGGAGGAACACCATATATTTT,CASSQEARRNTIYF
TRBD2,TRBJ2-1,TRBV12-3/TRBV12-4,NA,TGTGCCAGCAGTCTAATAGCGGGGCGGGGGAGCAATGAGCAGTTCTTC,CASSLIAGRGSNEQFF
NA,TRBJ2-5,TRBV27,NA,TGTGCCAGCAGTAGGAGGCTGGCAATACAAGAGACCCAGTACTTC,CASSRRLAIQETQYF
NA,TRBJ2-7,TRBV5-1,NA,TGCGCCAGCAGCTTGGATTCAGTATTAGGGCGCGAGCAGTACTTC,CASSLDSVLGREQYF
NA,TRBJ2-7,TRBV11-2,NA,TGTGCCAGCAGCTGGAATTACGGGGGCGACGAGCAGTACTTC,CASSWNYGGDEQYF
TRBD1,TRBJ2-4,TRBV10-3,NA,TGTGCCATCAGTGATGGGACAGGCAGGGGGATAGCCAAAAACATTCAGTACTTC,CAISDGTGRGIAKNIQYF
NA,TRBJ2-1,TRBV5-1,NA,TGCGCCAGCAGCTTGGCCGGACCCCCGGGCAATGAGCAGTTCTTC,CASSLAGPPGNEQFF
NA,TRBJ2-5,TRBV20-1,NA,TGCAGTGTCCCCTCAAGTCAAACCCAGTACTTC,CSVPSSQTQYF
TRBD2,TRBJ2-1,TRBV29-1,many,TGCAGCGTCGAACTAGCGGGAAGGCTCAGCAATGAGCAGTTCTTC,CSVELAGRLSNEQFF
NA,TRBJ2-2,TRBV15,NA,TGTGCCACCAGTGGCGGATACGGGGGGCTGTTTTTT,CATSGGYGGLFF
TRBD2,TRBJ2-5,TRBV20-1,once,TGCAGTGCTCGGACTAGCGGGATCCAAGAGACCCAGTACTTC,CSARTSGIQETQYF